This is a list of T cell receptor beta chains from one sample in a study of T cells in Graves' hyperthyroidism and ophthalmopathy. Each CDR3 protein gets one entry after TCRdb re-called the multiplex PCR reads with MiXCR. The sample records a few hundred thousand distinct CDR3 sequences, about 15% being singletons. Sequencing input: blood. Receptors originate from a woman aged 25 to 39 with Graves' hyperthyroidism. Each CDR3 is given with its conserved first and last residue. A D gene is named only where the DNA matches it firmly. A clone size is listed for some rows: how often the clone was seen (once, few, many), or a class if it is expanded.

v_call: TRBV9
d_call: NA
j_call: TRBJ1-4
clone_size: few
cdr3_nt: TGTGCCAGCAGCGTAGGCGTGGCTTCAACTAATGAAAAACTGTTTTTT
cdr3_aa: CASSVGVASTNEKLFF

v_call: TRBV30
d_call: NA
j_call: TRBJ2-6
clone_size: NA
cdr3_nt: TGTGCCTGGAGTGTTCGGCCGGCCGGGGCCAACGTCCTGACTTTC
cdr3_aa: CAWSVRPAGANVLTF

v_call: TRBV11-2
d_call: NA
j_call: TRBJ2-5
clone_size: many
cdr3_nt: TGTGCCAGCTGGCCGGGGGGCCCTGGGGAGACCCAGTACTTC
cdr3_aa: CASWPGGPGETQYF

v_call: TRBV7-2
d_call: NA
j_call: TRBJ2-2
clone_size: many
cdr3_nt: TGTGCCAGCAGCCCCGCCGCTCCGAACACCGGGGAGCTGTTTTTT
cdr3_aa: CASSPAAPNTGELFF

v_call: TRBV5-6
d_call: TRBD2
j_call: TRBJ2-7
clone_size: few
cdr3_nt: TGTGCCAGCAGCTTAGTTAGCGGGAGGGATGAGCAGTACTTC
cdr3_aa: CASSLVSGRDEQYF

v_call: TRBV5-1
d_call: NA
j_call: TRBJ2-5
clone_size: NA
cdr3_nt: TGCGCCAGCACTCCGGAGTCTCGGGACGGACAAGAGACCCAGTACTTC
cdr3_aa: CASTPESRDGQETQYF

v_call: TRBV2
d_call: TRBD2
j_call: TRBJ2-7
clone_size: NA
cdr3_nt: TGTGCCAGCAGTAACCTAGCGGGAGAAGCCGAGCAGTACTTC
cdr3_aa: CASSNLAGEAEQYF

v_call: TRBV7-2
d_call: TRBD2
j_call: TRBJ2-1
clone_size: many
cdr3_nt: TGTGCCAGCAGCTTAGTAGCGGGACTAGCCAACAATGAGCAGTTCTTC
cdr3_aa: CASSLVAGLANNEQFF

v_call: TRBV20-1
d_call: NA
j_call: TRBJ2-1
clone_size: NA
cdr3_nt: TGCAGTGCTAGAGTCCCTCTAGCGATCAGGGAGCAGTTCTTC
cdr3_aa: CSARVPLAIREQFF

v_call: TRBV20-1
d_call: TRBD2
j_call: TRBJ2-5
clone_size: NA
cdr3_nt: TGCAGTGCCCCTGGACTAGCGGGAGGGCAGGGGGAGACCCAGTACTTC
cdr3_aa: CSAPGLAGGQGETQYF

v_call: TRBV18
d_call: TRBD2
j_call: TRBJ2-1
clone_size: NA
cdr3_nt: TGTGCCAGCTCACCGAAAGGGACTAGCGACACCCGTGAGCAGTTCTTC
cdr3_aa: CASSPKGTSDTREQFF

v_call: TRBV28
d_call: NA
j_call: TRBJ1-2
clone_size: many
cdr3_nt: TGTGCCAGCAGTGCCCCTTATGGCTACACCTTC
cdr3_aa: CASSAPYGYTF

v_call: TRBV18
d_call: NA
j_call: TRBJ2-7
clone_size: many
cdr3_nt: TGTGCCAGCTCACCAGAGAGAGGGTCCCGCGAGCAGTACTTC
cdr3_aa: CASSPERGSREQYF

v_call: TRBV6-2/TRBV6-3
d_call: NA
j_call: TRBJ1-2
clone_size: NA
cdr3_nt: TGTGCCAGCAGGATATACCGGGACGGAAACTATGGCTACACCTTC
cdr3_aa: CASRIYRDGNYGYTF

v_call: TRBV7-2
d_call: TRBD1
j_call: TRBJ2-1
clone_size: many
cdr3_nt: TGTGCCAGCAGCGACAGGGGGACCCAGCCCTACAATGAGCAGTTCTTC
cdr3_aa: CASSDRGTQPYNEQFF

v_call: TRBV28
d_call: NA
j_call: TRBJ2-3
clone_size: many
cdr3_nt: TGTGCCAGCTCCTCCGGGACCCTTAGCACAGATACGCAGTATTTT
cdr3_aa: CASSSGTLSTDTQYF

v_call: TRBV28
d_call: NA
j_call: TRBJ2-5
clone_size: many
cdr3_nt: TGTGCCAGCAGTTTTGCGGAGGGCTGGGCAGAGACCCAGTACTTC
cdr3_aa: CASSFAEGWAETQYF

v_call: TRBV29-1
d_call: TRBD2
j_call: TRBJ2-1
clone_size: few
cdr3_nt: TGCAGCGTGGGGGGACTAGCGGCTAACCTTTACAATGAGCAGTTCTTC
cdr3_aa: CSVGGLAANLYNEQFF

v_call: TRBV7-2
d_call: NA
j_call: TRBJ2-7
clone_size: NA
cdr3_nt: TGTGCCAGCAACCCTAAGGGCAGACCTCCCCCCTCCTACGAGCAGTACTTC
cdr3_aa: CASNPKGRPPPSYEQYF

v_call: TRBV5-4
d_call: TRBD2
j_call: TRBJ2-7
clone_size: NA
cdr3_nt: TGTGCCAGCAGCATTAGCGGGCGCTCCTACGAGCAGTACTTC
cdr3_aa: CASSISGRSYEQYF

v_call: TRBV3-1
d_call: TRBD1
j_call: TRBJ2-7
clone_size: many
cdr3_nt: TGTGCCAGCAGCCAAGGGACAGGGGTGGGCGAGCAGTACTTC
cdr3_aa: CASSQGTGVGEQYF

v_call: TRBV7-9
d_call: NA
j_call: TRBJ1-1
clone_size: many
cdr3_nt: TGTGCCAGCAGCTTGGACATAGCGAACACTGAAGCTTTCTTT
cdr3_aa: CASSLDIANTEAFF

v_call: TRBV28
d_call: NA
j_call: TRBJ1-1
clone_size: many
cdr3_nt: TGTGCCAGCACCGAATTCACTGAAGCTTTCTTT
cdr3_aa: CASTEFTEAFF

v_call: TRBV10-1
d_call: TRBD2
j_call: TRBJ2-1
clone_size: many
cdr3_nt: TGCGCCCGAGAGGATTTACGGACTAGCGGCTACAATGAGCAGTTCTTC
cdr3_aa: CAREDLRTSGYNEQFF

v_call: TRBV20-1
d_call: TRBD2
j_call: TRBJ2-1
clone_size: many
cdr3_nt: TGCAGTGCTCTCTCGGGACTAGCTTTGAATGAGCAGTTCTTC
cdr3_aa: CSALSGLALNEQFF

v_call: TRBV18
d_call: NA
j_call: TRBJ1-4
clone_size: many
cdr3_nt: TGTGCCAGCTCACCACCCGCAGCTCAAGAAAAACTGTTTTTT
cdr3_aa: CASSPPAAQEKLFF

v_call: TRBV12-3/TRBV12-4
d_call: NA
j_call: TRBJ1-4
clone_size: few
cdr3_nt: TGTGCCAGCAGCTTGGGACGTGGACTGTTTTTT
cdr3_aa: CASSLGRGLFF

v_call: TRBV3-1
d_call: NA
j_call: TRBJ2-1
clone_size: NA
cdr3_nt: TGTGCCAGCAGCCTCGGAGGGTCTTACGAGCAGTTCTTC
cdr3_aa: CASSLGGSYEQFF

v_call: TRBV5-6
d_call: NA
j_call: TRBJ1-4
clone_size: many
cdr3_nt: TGTGCCAGCAGCTCCGGACGGATGCATAATGAAAAACTGTTTTTT
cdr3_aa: CASSSGRMHNEKLFF

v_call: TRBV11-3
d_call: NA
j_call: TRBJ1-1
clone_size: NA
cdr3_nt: TGTGCCAGCAGCCTCGGCACGGATGGTGAAGCTTTCTTT
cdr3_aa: CASSLGTDGEAFF

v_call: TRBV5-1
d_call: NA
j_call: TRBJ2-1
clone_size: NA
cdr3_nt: TGCGCCAGCAGCTTGGCTGGGGGTTCAAGCTCCTACAATGAGCAGTTCTTC
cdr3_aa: CASSLAGGSSSYNEQFF

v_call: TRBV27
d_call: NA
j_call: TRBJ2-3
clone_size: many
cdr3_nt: TGTGCCAGCAGACCAGGAGGCCGACAGTCAGATACGCAGTATTTT
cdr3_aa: CASRPGGRQSDTQYF

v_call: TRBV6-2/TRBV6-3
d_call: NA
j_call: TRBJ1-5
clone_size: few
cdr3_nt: TGTGCCAGCAGTCGGTCAGCGACTCCGAACGGCAATCAGCCCCAGCATTTT
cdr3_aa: CASSRSATPNGNQPQHF

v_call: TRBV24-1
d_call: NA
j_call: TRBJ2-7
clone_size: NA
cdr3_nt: TGTGCCACCAGTGACCCACAGGGCGGGAGAACCTACGAGCAGTACTTC
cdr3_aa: CATSDPQGGRTYEQYF

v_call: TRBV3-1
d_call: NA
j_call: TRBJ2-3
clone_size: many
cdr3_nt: TGTGCCAGCAGCCCCTTCCCTGGGCGGGGTAACACAGATACGCAGTATTTT
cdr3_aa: CASSPFPGRGNTDTQYF

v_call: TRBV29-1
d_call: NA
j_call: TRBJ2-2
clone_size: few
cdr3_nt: TGCAGCGCCGGGATAGGGGGCACCGGGGAGCTGTTTTTT
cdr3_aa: CSAGIGGTGELFF

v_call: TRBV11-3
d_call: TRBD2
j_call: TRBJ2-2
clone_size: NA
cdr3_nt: TGTGCCAGCAGCTACGGACTAGTAGGCACCGGGGAGCTGTTTTTT
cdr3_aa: CASSYGLVGTGELFF

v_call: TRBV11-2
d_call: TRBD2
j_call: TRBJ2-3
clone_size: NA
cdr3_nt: TGTGCCAGCAGCCCTGGGACTAGCGGGGACTACACAGATACGCAGTATTTT
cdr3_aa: CASSPGTSGDYTDTQYF

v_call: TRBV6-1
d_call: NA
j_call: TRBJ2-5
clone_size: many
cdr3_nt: TGTGCCAGCCGGAGGAGCGGACAAGAGACCCAGTACTTC
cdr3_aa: CASRRSGQETQYF

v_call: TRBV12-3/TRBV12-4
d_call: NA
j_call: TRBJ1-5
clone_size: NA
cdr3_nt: TGTGCCAGCAGTTTAGCTGAGAATCAGCCCCAGCATTTT
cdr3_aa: CASSLAENQPQHF

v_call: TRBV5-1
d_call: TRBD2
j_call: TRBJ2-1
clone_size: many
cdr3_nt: TGCGCCAGCAGCTTAAGCGGGATGTTCTACAATGAGCAGTTCTTC
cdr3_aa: CASSLSGMFYNEQFF

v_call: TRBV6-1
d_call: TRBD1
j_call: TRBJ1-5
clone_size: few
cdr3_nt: TGTGCCAGCAGTCGGACAGGGGGCCTTTATCAGCCCCAGCATTTT
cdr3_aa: CASSRTGGLYQPQHF

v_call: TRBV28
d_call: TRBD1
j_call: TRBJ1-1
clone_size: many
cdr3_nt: TGTGCCAGCAGTTTAGGGACAGGGTTATTCGGTGCAAGACGCACTGAAGCTTTCTTT
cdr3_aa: CASSLGTGLFGARRTEAFF

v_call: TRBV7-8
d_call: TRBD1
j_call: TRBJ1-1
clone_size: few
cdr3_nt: TGTGCCAGCAGCTTAAGTCCGGGACAGGAAGCTTTCTTT
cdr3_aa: CASSLSPGQEAFF

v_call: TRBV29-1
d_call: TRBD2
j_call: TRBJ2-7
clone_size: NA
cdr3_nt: TGCAGCGTTAACGGACTAGCGGGAGGCCCCTACGAGCAGTACTTC
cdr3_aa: CSVNGLAGGPYEQYF

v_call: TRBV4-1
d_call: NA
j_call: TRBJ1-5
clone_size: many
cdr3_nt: TGCGCCAGCAGCCAACTAGTAGGCAATCAGCCCCAGCATTTT
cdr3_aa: CASSQLVGNQPQHF

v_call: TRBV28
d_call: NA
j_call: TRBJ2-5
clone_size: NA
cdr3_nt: TGTGCCAGCAGCCAAGGGGGGGAGACCCTGTTCTTC
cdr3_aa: CASSQGGETLFF

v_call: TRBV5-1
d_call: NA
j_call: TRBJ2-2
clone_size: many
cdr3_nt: TGCGCCAGCAGCTTGGACGGGAGTGGGACCGGGGAGCTGTTTTTT
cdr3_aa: CASSLDGSGTGELFF

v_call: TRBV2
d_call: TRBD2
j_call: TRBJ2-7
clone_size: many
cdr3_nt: TGTGCCAGCAGACCCAGGAGGGCTAGCGGGGAATCCGAGCAGTACTTC
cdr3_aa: CASRPRRASGESEQYF

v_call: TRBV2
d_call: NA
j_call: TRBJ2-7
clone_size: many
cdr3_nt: TGTGCCAGTAGCAGGGAACCCTACGAGCAGTACTTC
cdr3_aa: CASSREPYEQYF

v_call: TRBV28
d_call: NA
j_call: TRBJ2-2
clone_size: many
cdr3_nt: TGTGCCAGCTCTCGGGGGCCGAACACCGGGGAGCTGTTTTTT
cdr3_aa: CASSRGPNTGELFF

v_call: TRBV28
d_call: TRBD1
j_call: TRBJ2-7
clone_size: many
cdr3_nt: TGTGCCAGCAGTCCACATCGGACAGGGAATTACGAGCAGTACTTC
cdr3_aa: CASSPHRTGNYEQYF

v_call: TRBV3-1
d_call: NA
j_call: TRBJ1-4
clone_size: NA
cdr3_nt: TGTGCCAGCAGCCAAGGGGGACACACTAATGAAAAACTGTTTTTT
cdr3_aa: CASSQGGHTNEKLFF

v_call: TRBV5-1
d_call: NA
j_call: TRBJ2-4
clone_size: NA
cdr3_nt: TGCGCCAGCAGCTTAACCTTAACAGGTGGGATTCAGTACTTC
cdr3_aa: CASSLTLTGGIQYF

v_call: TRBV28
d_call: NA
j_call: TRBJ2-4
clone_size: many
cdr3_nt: TGTGCCAGCAGTTTTAGTGGCAGGGACCAAAACATTCAGTACTTC
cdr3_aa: CASSFSGRDQNIQYF

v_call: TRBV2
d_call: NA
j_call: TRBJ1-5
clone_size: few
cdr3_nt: TGTGCCAGCAGTGAAGGGGGGGTGGGTCAGCCCCAGCATTTT
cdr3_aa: CASSEGGVGQPQHF

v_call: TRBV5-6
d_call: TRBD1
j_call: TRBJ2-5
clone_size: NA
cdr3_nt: TGTGCCAGCAGCATCCGACAGGGGGCGGTAAGGAAGACCCAGTACTTC
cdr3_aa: CASSIRQGAVRKTQYF

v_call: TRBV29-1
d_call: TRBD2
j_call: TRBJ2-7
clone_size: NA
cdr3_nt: TGCAGCGTTGTCACACTAGCGGGAGTTTCAGAGCAGTACTTC
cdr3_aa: CSVVTLAGVSEQYF

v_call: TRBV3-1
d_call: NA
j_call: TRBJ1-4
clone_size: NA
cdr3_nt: TGTGCCAGCAGCCCCAGGGTCAGTGAAAAACTGTTTTTT
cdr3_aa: CASSPRVSEKLFF